Below, one TCR beta chain is given with its context. The germline V gene encodes CDR1 MGHRA and CDR2 YSYEKL. The J segment lost 1 base and the V segment lost 4 bases, leaving 4 bases of the junction unmatched. The length of the CDR3 is 14 residues. The entry originates in a study of blood T cell repertoires in COVID-19. Study-wide context: T cells, B-cell-depleted T cells, or PBMCs supplied cDNA or gDNA.

The data were produced by immunoSEQ multiplex PCR, yet TCRdb's version contains in-frame clones alone and is incomplete. This sample yields roughly 92,000 clones, of which about nine tenths are seen a single time; 5% to 6.5% belongs to the top ten. The sequencing input was peripheral blood. This sequence joins TRBV4-1 and TRBJ2-7, with TRBD1 matching over 7 bases. The TCR comes from a man over 45 with acute or convalescent COVID-19. In DNA form, the CDR3 reads TGCGCCAGCAGCCGCCCGGGACAGTCCTACGAGCAGTACTTC. Amino acids: CASSRPGQSYEQYF.